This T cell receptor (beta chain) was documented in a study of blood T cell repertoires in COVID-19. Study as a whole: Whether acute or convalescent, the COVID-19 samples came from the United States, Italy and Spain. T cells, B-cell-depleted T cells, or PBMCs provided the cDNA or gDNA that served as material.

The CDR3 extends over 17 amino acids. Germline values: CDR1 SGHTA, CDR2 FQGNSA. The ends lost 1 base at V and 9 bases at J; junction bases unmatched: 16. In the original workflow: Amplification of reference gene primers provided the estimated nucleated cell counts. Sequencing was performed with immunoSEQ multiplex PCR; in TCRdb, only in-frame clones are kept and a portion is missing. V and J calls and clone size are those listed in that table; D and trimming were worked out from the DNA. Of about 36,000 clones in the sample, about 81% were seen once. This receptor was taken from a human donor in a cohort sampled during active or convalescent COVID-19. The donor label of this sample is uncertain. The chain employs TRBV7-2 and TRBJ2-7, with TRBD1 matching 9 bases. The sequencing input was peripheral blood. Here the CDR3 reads CASSLVGTGTRLNGQYF. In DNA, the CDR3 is TGTGCCAGCAGCTTAGTCGGGACAGGGACCCGTCTTAATGGGCAGTACTTC.